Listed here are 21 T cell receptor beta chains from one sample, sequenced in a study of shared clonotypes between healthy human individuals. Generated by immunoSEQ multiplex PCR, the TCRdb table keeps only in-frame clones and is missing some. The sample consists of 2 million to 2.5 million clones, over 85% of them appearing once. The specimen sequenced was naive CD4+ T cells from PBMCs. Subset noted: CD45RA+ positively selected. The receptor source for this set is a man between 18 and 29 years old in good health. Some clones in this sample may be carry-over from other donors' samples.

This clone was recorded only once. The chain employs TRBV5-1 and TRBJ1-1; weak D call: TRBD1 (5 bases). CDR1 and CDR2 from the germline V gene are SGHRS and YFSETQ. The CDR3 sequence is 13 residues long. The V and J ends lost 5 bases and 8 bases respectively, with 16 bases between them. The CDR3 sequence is CASSFTGQPEAFF. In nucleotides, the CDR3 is TGCGCCAGCAGTTTTACAGGACAACCCGAAGCTTTCTTT.

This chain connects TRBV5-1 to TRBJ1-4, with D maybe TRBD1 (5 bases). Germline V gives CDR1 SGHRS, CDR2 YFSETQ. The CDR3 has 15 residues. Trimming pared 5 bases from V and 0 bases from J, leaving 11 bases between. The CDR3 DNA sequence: TGCGCCAGCAGGGTTACAGGTGCAACTAATGAAAAACTGTTTTTT. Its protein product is CASRVTGATNEKLFF.

The CDR3 region is CASSSIWTGGAGKLFF. Here the CDR3 DNA reads TGTGCCAGCAGCTCCATTTGGACAGGGGGCGCTGGGAAACTGTTTTTT. The chain recombines TRBV28 with TRBJ1-4, with TRBD1 identical over 11 bases. This CDR3 has 16 amino acids. V was clipped by 6 bases and J by 11 bases; unmatched bases: 14. Per the germline V gene, CDR1 is MDHEN and CDR2 is SYDVKM.

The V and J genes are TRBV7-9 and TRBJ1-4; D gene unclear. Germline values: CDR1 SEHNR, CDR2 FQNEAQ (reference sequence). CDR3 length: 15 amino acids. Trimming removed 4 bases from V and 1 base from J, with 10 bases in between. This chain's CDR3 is CASSSQTLTNEKLFF. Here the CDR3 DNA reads TGTGCCAGCAGCTCTCAGACCTTAACTAATGAAAAACTGTTTTTT.

CDR3 nucleotides: TGCAGCGTCGTTCCCAGGGGGCCGAACACCGGGGAGCTGTTTTTT. Its protein product is CSVVPRGPNTGELFF. The chain carries TRBV29-1 and TRBJ2-2; 8 bases fit TRBD1. V trimming: 6 bases; J trimming: 0 bases; junction bases outside the gene matches: 6. The germline V gene encodes CDR1 SQVTM and CDR2 ANQGSEA. The CDR3 is 15 amino acids.

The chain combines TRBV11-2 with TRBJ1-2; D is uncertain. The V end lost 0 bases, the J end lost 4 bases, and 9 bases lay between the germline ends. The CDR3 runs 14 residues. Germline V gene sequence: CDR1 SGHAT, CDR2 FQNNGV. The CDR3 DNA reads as TGTGCCAGCAGCTTAGATCCAAAGAGCTATGGCTACACCTTC. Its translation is CASSLDPKSYGYTF.

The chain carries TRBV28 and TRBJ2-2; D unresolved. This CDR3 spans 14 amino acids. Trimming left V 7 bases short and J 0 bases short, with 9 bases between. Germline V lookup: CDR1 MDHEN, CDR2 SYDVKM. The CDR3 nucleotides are TGTGCCAGCACCCGGACCACGAACACCGGGGAGCTGTTTTTT. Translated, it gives CASTRTTNTGELFF.

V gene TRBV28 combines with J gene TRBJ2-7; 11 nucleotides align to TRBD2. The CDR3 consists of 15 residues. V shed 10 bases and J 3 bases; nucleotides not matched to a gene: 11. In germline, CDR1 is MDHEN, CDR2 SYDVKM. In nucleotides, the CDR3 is TGTGCCACGCATCCGTCCGGGACTAGCGGCTACGAGCAGTACTTC. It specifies CATHPSGTSGYEQYF. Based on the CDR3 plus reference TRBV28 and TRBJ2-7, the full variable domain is DVKVTQSSRYLVKRTGEKVFLECVQDMDHENMFWYRQDPGLGLRLIYFSYDVKMKEKGDIPEGYSVSREKKERFSLILESASTNQTSMYLCATHPSGTSGYEQYFGPGTRLTVT.

The CDR3 coding sequence is TGCAGCGTCCAGATGGGTTATAGCAATCAGCCCCAGCATTTT. Residues: CSVQMGYSNQPQHF. The chain joins TRBV29-1 to TRBJ1-5; D not certain. This CDR3 has 14 amino acids. Trimming removed 6 bases at V and 0 bases at J, with 12 bases between. CDR1 is SQVTM and CDR2 is ANQGSEA in the germline V gene. The variable domain in full, with the rest retrieved from reference TRBV29-1 and TRBJ1-5, is SAVISQKPSRDICQRGTSLTIQCQVDSQVTMMFWYRQQPGQSLTLIATANQGSEATYESGFVIDKFPISRPNLTFSTLTVSNMSPEDSSIYLCSVQMGYSNQPQHFGDGTRLSIL.

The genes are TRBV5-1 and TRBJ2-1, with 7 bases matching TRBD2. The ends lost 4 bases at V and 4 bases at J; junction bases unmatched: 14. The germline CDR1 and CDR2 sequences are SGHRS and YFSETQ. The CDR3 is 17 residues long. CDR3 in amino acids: CASSSRDYTPEYNEQFF. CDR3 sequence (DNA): TGCGCCAGCAGCAGCCGGGACTACACCCCCGAGTACAATGAGCAGTTCTTC.

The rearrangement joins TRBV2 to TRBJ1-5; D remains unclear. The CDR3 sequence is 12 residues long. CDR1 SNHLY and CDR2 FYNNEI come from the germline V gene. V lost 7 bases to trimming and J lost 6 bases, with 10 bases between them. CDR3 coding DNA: TGTGCCAGCACGAGGGAAAGTCAGCCCCAGCATTTT. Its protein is CASTRESQPQHF. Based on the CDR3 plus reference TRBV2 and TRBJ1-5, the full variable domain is EPEVTQTPSHQVTQMGQEVILRCVPISNHLYFYWYRQILGQKVEFLVSFYNNEISEKSEIFDDQFSVERPDGSNFTLKIRSTKLEDSAMYFCASTRESQPQHFGDGTRLSIL.

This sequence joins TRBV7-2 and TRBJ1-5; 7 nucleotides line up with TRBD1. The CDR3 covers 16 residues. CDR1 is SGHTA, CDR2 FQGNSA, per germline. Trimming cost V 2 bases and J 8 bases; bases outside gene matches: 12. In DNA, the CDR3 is TGTGCCAGCAGCTTACGGGGTCCGGGGACAGCGGAGCCCCAGCATTTT. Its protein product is CASSLRGPGTAEPQHF.

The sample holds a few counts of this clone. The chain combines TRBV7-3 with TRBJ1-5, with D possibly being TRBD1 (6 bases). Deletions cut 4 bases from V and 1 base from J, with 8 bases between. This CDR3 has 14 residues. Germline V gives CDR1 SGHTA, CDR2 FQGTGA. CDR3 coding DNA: TGTGCCAGCAGCTCCGGACAGAGCAATCAGCCCCAGCATTTT. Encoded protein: CASSSGQSNQPQHF. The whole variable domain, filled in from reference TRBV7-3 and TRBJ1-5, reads GAGVSQTPSNKVTEKGKYVELRCDPISGHTALYWYRQSLGQGPEFLIYFQGTGAADDSGLPNDRFFAVRPEGSVSTLKIQRTERGDSAVYLCASSSGQSNQPQHFGDGTRLSIL.

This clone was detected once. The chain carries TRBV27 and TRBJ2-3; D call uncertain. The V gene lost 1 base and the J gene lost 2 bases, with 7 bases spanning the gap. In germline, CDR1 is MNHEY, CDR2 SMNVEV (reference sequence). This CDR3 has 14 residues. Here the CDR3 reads CASSLWVNTDTQYF. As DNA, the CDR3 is TGTGCCAGCAGTTTATGGGTCAACACAGATACGCAGTATTTT.

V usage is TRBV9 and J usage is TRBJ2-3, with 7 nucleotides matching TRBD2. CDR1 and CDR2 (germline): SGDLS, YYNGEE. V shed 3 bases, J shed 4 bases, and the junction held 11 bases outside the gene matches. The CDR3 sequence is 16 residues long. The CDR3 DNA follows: TGTGCCAGCAGCGGGAACGGACTAGGCGGCTCAGATACGCAGTATTTT. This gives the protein CASSGNGLGGSDTQYF.

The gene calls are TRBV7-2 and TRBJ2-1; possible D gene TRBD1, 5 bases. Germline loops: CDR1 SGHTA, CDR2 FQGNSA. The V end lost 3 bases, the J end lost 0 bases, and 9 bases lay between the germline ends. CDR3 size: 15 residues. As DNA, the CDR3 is TGTGCCAGCAGCTTTGGGGCAAGCTCCTACAATGAGCAGTTCTTC. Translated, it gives CASSFGASSYNEQFF. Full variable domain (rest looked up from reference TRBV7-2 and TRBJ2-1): GAGVSQSPSNKVTEKGKDVELRCDPISGHTALYWYRQSLGQGLEFLIYFQGNSAPDKSGLPSDRFSAERTGGSVSTLTIQRTQQEDSAVYLCASSFGASSYNEQFFGPGTRLTVL.

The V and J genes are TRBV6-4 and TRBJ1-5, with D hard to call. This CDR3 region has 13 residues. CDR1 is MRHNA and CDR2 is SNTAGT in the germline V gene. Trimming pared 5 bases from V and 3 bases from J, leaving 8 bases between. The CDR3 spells CASSREINQPQHF. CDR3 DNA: TGTGCCAGCAGTCGGGAGATCAATCAGCCCCAGCATTTT.

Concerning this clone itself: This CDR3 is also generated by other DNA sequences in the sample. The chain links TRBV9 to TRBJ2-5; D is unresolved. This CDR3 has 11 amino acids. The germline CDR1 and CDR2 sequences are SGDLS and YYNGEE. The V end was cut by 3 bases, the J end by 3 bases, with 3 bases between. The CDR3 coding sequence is TGTGCCAGCAGCGGGGAAGAGACCCAGTACTTC. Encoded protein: CASSGEETQYF.

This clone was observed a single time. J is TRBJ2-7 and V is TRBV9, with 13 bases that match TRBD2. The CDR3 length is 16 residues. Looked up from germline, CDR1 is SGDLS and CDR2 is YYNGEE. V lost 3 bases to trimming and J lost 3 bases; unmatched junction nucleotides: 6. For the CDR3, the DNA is TGTGCCAGCAGCGCCGGGACTAGCGGGGTCATCTACGAGCAGTACTTC. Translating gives CASSAGTSGVIYEQYF.

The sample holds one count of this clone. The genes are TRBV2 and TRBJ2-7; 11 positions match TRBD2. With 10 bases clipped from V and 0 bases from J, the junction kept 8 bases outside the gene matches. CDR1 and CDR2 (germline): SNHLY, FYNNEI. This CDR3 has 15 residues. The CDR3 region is CATRRGLADSYEQYF. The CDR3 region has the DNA TGTGCCACCCGGCGGGGACTAGCGGACTCCTACGAGCAGTACTTC. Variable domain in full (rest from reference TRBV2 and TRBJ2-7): EPEVTQTPSHQVTQMGQEVILRCVPISNHLYFYWYRQILGQKVEFLVSFYNNEISEKSEIFDDQFSVERPDGSNFTLKIRSTKLEDSAMYFCATRRGLADSYEQYFGPGTRLTVT.

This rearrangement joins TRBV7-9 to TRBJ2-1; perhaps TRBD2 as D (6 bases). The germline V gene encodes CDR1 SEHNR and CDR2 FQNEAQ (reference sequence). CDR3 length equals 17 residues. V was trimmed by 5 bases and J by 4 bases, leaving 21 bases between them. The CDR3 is CASSPKISGGDYNEQFF. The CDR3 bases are TGTGCCAGCAGCCCCAAAATAAGTGGCGGGGATTACAATGAGCAGTTCTTC.